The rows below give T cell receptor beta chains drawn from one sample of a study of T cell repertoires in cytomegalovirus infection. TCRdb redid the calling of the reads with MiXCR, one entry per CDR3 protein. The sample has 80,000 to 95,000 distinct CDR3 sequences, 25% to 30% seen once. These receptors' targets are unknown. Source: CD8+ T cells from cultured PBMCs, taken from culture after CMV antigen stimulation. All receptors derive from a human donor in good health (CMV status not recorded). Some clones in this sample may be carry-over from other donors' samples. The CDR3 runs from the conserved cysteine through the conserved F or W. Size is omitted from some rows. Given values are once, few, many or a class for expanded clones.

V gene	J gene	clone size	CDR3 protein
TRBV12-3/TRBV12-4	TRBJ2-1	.	CASSSPDSNNEQFF
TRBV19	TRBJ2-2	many	CASSVPGTSGGYTGELFF
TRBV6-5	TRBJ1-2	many	CASSYSRRGYGYTF
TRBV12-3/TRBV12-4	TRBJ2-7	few	CASSLGSADLYEQYF
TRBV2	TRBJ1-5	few	CASSEFDRYSNQPQHF
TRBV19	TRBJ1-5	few	CASRTGTRGNQPQHF
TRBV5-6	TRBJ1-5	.	CASSLAGGTQPQHF
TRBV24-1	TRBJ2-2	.	CATSDSPGAGELFF
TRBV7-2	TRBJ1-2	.	CASSLNHRVEGYTF
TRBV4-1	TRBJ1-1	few	CASSHHTAEAFF
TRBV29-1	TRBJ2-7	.	CSVGTGYEQYF
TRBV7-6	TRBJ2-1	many	CASSLEGGLNEQFF
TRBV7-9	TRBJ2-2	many	CASSLGPNVGELFF
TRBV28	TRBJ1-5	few	CASSLWQGMQPQHF
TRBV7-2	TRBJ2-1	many	CASSLGGASYNEQFF
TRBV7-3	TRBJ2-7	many	CASSPSTGGEYEQYF
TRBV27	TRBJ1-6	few	CASSLRSYNSPLHF
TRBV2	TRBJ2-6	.	CASSNRVANVLTF
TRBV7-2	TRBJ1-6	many	CASSASYNSPLHF
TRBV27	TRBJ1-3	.	CASSPGSAGNTIYF
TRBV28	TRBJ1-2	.	CASSLIRGDYGYTF
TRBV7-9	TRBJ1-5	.	CASNRGADQPQHF
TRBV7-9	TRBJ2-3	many	CASSGGDTDTQYF
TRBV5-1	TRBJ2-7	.	CASRQTGTQYEQYF
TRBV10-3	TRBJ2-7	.	CASSLRDADYEQYF
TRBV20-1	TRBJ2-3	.	CSAVLASGTDTQYF
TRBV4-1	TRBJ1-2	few	CASSQDPGTDAFGYTF
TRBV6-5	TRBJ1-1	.	CASTILAGGAEAFF
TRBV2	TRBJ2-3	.	CASSDPRTSTDTQYF
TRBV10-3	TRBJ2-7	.	CAISGSPTGVGDEQYF
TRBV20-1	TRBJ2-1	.	CSARVSGSTKYSKRDNEQFF
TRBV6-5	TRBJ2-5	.	CASSSGAYQYF
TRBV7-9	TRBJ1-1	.	CASSRGLTEAFF
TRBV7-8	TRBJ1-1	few	CASSSSKDRDQRTEAFF
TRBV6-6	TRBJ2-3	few	CASSYIRGSTDTQYF
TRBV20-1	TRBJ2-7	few	CSARGGTRPYEQYF
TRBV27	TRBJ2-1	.	CASSLSSGGYNEQFF
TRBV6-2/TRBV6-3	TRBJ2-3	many	CASSYSGFDTQYF
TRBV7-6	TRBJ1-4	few	CASSTNRAALDEKLFF
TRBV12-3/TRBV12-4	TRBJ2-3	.	CASSPSVDLATSTDTQYF
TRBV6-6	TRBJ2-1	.	CASTSRGSYNEQFF
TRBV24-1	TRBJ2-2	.	CATSDGSYTGELFF
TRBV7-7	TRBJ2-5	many	CASSPSRTGGQETQYF
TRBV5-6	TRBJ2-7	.	CASSGLTGYLSSYEQYF
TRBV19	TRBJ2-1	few	CASSYQGLVVFEQFF
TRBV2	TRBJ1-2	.	CASSGYGYTF
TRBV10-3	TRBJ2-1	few	CAISEGQPHEQFF
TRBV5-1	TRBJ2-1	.	CASSLDLAGGLNEQFF
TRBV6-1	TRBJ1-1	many	CASGQGVGWNPEAFF
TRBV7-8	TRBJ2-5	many	CASSLDPPIRGLRETQYF
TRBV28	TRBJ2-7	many	CASSPTSSIYEQYF